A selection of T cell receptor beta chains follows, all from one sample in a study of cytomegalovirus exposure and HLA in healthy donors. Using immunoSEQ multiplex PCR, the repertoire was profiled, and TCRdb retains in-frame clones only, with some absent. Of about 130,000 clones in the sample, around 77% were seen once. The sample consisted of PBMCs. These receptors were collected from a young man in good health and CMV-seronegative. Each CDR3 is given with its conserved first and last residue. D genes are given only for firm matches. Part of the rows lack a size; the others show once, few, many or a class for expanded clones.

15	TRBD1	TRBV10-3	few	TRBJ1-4	TGTGCCATCAGTGCCGCGGGACAGCCGAATGAAAAACTGTTTTTT	CAISAAGQPNEKLFF
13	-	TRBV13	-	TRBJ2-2	TGTGCCAGCAGCTTTAGTGATACCGGGGAGCTGTTTTTT	CASSFSDTGELFF
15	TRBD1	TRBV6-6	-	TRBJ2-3	TGTGCCAGCAGTCGAAACAGGGGTGGCACAGATACGCAGTATTTT	CASSRNRGGTDTQYF
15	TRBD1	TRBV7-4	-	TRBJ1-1	TGTGCCAGCAGCCACTCCGGACAGGGGAACACTGAAGCTTTCTTT	CASSHSGQGNTEAFF
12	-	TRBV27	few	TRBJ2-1	TGTGCCAGCAGAGCAGGGGCTGACGAGCAGTTCTTC	CASRAGADEQFF
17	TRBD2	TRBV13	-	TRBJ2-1	TGTGCCAGCAGCCCTAGTAGGGGACTAGCGGGAGACAATGAGCAGTTCTTC	CASSPSRGLAGDNEQFF
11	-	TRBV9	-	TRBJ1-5	TGTGCCAGCAGCGTCCGAGAGCCCCAGCATTTT	CASSVREPQHF
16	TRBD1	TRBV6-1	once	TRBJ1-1	TGTGCCAGCAGTGCCGGACAGGGGGCTCGGGACACTGAAGCTTTCTTT	CASSAGQGARDTEAFF
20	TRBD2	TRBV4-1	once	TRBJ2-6	TGCGCCAGCAGCCAGAGGGGGCGACTAGCGGGAGGGTCTGGGGCCAACGTCCTGACTTTC	CASSQRGRLAGGSGANVLTF
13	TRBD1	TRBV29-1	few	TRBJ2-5	TGCAGCGTGATGACAGGGGCGCCGGAGACCCAGTACTTC	CSVMTGAPETQYF
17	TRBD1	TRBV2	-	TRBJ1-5	TGTGCCAGCAGCGGAGACAGGGGGCTTAGTGGCAATCAGCCCCAGCATTTT	CASSGDRGLSGNQPQHF
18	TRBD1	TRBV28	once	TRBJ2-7	TGTGCCAGCAGTTTACTAACTTCTGACGGGACAGGTGCGGATGAGCAGTACTTC	CASSLLTSDGTGADEQYF
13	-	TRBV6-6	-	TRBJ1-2	TGTGCCAGCAGTCTTTCAGGGGAGGGTGGCTACACCTTC	CASSLSGEGGYTF
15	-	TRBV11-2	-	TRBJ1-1	TGTGCCAGCATCCTTACCGTCGCGTTGAACACTGAAGCTTTCTTT	CASILTVALNTEAFF
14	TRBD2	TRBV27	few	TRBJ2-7	TGTGCCAGCAGTTTGGCGGGAGGTGTAGGCGAGCAGTACTTC	CASSLAGGVGEQYF
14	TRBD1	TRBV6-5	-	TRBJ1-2	TGTGCCAGCAGCTGGACAGGCGGTCTTGAAGGCTACACCTTC	CASSWTGGLEGYTF
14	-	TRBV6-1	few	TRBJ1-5	TGTGCCAGCAGAGTACGCGGCGCCAATCAGCCCCAGCATTTT	CASRVRGANQPQHF
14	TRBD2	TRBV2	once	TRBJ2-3	TGTGCCAGCAAGCCGGGGGGGCTCACAGATACGCAGTATTTT	CASKPGGLTDTQYF
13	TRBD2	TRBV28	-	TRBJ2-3	TGTGCCAGCTTTAAACCGGGACTAGCTTCGCAGTATTTT	CASFKPGLASQYF
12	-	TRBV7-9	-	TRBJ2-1	TGTGCCAGCTCCCCTACTTACAATGAGCAGTTCTTC	CASSPTYNEQFF
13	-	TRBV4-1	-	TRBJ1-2	TGCGCCAGCAGCCAAGAAACTGCTTATGGCTACACCTTC	CASSQETAYGYTF
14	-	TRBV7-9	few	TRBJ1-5	TGTGCCAGCAGCTTAGAGTCGGGCAATCAGCCCCAGCATTTT	CASSLESGNQPQHF
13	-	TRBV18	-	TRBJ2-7	TGTGCCAGCTCACCCCGGGGGTCGATCGAGCAGTACTTC	CASSPRGSIEQYF
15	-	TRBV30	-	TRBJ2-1	TGTGCCTGGAGTCCGGACAGCAGCTCCTACAATGAGCAGTTCTTC	CAWSPDSSSYNEQFF
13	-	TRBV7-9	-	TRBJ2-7	TGTGCCAGCAGCCCCCGAGACAGATACGAGCAGTACTTC	CASSPRDRYEQYF
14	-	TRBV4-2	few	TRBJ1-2	TGTGCCAGCAGCCAAGATCCGGGGGTCCAGGGCTACACCTTC	CASSQDPGVQGYTF
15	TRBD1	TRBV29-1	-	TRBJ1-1	TGCAGCGCCGCGTCGGGACAGGGGAGGGGGCGGGAAGCTTTCTTT	CSAASGQGRGREAFF
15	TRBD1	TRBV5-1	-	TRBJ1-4	TGCGCCAGCAGCGAACAGGGGGCTGAGGGTGAAAAACTGTTTTTT	CASSEQGAEGEKLFF
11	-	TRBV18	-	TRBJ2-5	TGTGCCAGCTCACCTAAAGAGACCCAGTACTTC	CASSPKETQYF